This TCR beta chain comes out of a study of identical twins. On this clonotype: As yet, its antigen is unknown.

Study observations and caveats: Low generation-probability sequences were in excess among twin-shared out-of-frame alpha sequences. Compared with models, monozygotic twins showed more out-of-frame TCR alpha sharing.

V lost 0 bases and J 5 bases, leaving 4 bases between the germline ends. Germline V gives CDR1 KGHSH, CDR2 LQKENI. The CDR3 loop spans 12 amino acids. TCRdb independently ran MiXCR on the 5' RACE reads; one entry per CDR3 protein. The sample carries around 250,000 distinct CDR3 sequences, about an eighth recorded once. The same sample was also used in a study of yellow fever vaccine responses in identical twins. As that study records: Twins reportedly showed a vaccine T cell response that seemed partly convergent and partly personalized.

The sequenced material came from memory (CD45RO+) T cells sorted from blood. This receptor was taken from a woman aged 18-29 years in good health. The chain carries TRBV18 and TRBJ2-5; D not certain. The CDR3 bases are TGTGCCAGCTCACCACCTTTCGAGACCCAGTACTTC. The encoded protein is CASSPPFETQYF.